The next 16 T cell receptor beta chains were all read from a single sample in a study of CD8+ T cells in alopecia areata. The treatment here: oral pan-JAK inhibitor, 5-10 mg twice daily. Sequencing relied on a cDNA template that was reverse transcribed from extracted RNA. The data were produced by immunoSEQ multiplex PCR, yet TCRdb's version contains in-frame clones alone and is incomplete. The table records about 120,000 clones, around 56% of them present only once. Specimen: CD4+ T cells sorted from blood, collected at week 4, from a patient treated with tofacitinib. These receptors were taken from a human donor with alopecia areata.

This clone has a handful of counts. The chain combines TRBV7-2 with TRBJ1-1; D call uncertain. V dropped 1 base and J dropped 1 base, with 7 bases sitting between them. Germline V lookup: CDR1 SGHTA, CDR2 FQGNSA. The CDR3 runs to 14 residues. CDR3 bases: TGTGCCAGCAGCTTAGGTGCAGGGAACACTGAAGCTTTCTTT. Translated: CASSLGAGNTEAFF.

The chain is built from TRBV29-1 and TRBJ2-7, with 7 bases lining up with TRBD1. Per germline, CDR1 SQVTM and CDR2 ANQGSEA. After removal of 4 bases from V and 2 bases from J, the junction contained 8 bases not matched to a gene. The CDR3 has 14 amino acids. The CDR3 sequence: CSVVNLQGTYEQYF. In nucleotides, the CDR3 is TGCAGCGTTGTAAACCTACAGGGGACCTACGAGCAGTACTTC.

This clone turned up a few times. CDR3 sequence: CAIQRETGELFF. The CDR3 DNA follows: TGTGCCATCCAGCGGGAGACCGGGGAGCTGTTTTTT. The rearrangement joins TRBV10-3 to TRBJ2-2, with 8 bases lining up with TRBD2. Germline V gives CDR1 ENHRY, CDR2 SYGVKD. There are 12 residues in the CDR3. V lost 8 bases to trimming and J lost 5 bases; unmatched junction nucleotides: 1.

This chain's CDR3 is CAWGLLGGNGYTF. CDR3 in DNA: TGTGCCTGGGGCCTCCTAGGTGGGAATGGCTACACCTTC. This chain connects TRBV30 to TRBJ1-2; D not resolved. This CDR3 has 13 residues. Germline values: CDR1 GTSNPN, CDR2 SVGIG (reference sequence). Between the trimmed V and J ends, which lost 5 bases and 6 bases, there was a span of 16 bases.

The V and J genes are TRBV29-1 and TRBJ2-4; 9 positions agree with TRBD1. V shed 3 bases, J shed 4 bases, and the junction held 1 base outside the gene matches. The CDR3 is 13 residues long. Germline-derived CDR1 and CDR2 are SQVTM and ANQGSEA. This CDR3 is CSVEGQGKNIQYF. The CDR3, as DNA: TGCAGCGTTGAGGGACAGGGAAAAAACATTCAGTACTTC.

This clone occurred once. This chain uses TRBV18 with TRBJ2-5; no clear D gene. This CDR3 has 13 amino acids. Germline loops: CDR1 KGHSH, CDR2 LQKENI. V was cut by 3 bases and J by 2 bases, with 7 bases left in between. CDR3 loop: CASSPYGQETQYF. For the CDR3, the DNA is TGTGCCAGCTCACCGTACGGTCAAGAGACCCAGTACTTC. Full variable domain (missing parts from reference TRBV18 and TRBJ2-5): NAGVMQNPRHLVRRRGQEARLRCSPMKGHSHVYWYRQLPEEGLKFMVYLQKENIIDESGMPKERFSAEFPKEGPSILRIQQVVRGDSAAYFCASSPYGQETQYFGPGTRLLVL.

This clone was detected a few times. The V and J genes are TRBV7-9 and TRBJ2-5, with D maybe TRBD2 (6 bases). The CDR3 runs 15 residues. Germline CDR1 reads SEHNR; CDR2 reads FQNEAQ (reference sequence). The V end was cut by 6 bases, the J end by 1 base, with 15 bases between. CDR3 residues: CASSSGGASQETQYF. For the CDR3, the DNA is TGTGCCAGCAGTTCTGGCGGGGCTAGCCAAGAGACCCAGTACTTC. Using reference TRBV7-9 and TRBJ2-5 for the parts outside the CDR3, the full variable domain is DTGVSQNPRHKITKRGQNVTFRCDPISEHNRLYWYRQTLGQGPEFLTYFQNEAQLEKSRLLSDRFSAERPKGSFSTLEIQRTEQGDSAMYLCASSSGGASQETQYFGPGTRLLVL.

Worth noting for this clone: The same CDR3 also results from other DNA sequences found in this sample. The chain carries TRBV11-2 and TRBJ2-7; D might be TRBD1 (6 bases). V was shortened by 4 bases and J by 6 bases, with 10 bases between the two germline ends. Germline V CDR1 and CDR2: SGHAT, FQNNGV. This CDR3 contains 12 residues. The CDR3, as DNA: TGTGCCAGCAGCTCGACAGGACGCGAGCAGTACTTC. Residues: CASSSTGREQYF.

The chain carries TRBV9 and TRBJ1-2, with D unresolved. This CDR3 spans 12 amino acids. V shed 0 bases and J shed 7 bases, with 7 bases lying between them. CDR1 is SGDLS and CDR2 is YYNGEE in the germline V gene. CDR3 protein: CASSVEGSGYTF. DNA of the CDR3: TGTGCCAGCAGCGTAGAGGGATCTGGCTACACCTTC.

The CDR3 spells CASSVDPKNIQYF. The CDR3 DNA follows: TGCGCCAGCAGCGTGGATCCCAAAAACATTCAGTACTTC. The rearrangement links TRBV5-1 to TRBJ2-4, with D unresolved. Germline lookup yields CDR1 SGHRS and CDR2 YFSETQ. V was trimmed by 4 bases and J by 2 bases, leaving 7 bases between them. CDR3 length equals 13 residues.

This clone was counted a few times. The chain combines TRBV25-1 with TRBJ1-1; a possible D gene is TRBD1 (5 bases). This CDR3 spans 12 amino acids. The germline CDR1 and CDR2 sequences are MGHDK and SYGVNS. V lost 4 bases, J lost 10 bases, and 13 bases lay in between. CDR3 DNA: TGTGCCAGCAGTGGATTCGGAGGGGTAGCTTTCTTT. It yields the protein CASSGFGGVAFF.

The rearrangement joins TRBV30 to TRBJ1-5; TRBD1 agrees at 10 bases. Germline CDR1 reads GTSNPN; CDR2 reads SVGIG (reference sequence). The junction had 2 bases not matched to a gene; V was cut back by 3 bases and J by 3 bases. The CDR3 totals 14 residues. The CDR3 nucleotides are TGTGCCTGGAGCGGGACAGGGGCCAATCAGCCCCAGCATTTT. It yields the protein CAWSGTGANQPQHF.

V usage is TRBV5-1 and J usage is TRBJ2-5, with 9 positions matching TRBD1. V shed 4 bases, J shed 6 bases, and the junction held 1 base outside the gene matches. This CDR3 has 12 residues. Germline CDR1 reads SGHRS; CDR2 reads YFSETQ. CDR3 sequence: CASSGQGQTQYF. DNA of the CDR3: TGCGCCAGCAGCGGACAGGGGCAGACCCAGTACTTC. The full variable domain, in which reference TRBV5-1 and TRBJ2-5 provide the parts outside the CDR3, is KAGVTQTPRYLIKTRGQQVTLSCSPISGHRSVSWYQQTPGQGLQFLFEYFSETQRNKGNFPGRFSGRQFSNSRSEMNVSTLELGDSALYLCASSGQGQTQYFGPGTRLLVL.

This chain joins TRBV27 and TRBJ1-5, with a possible D match to TRBD1 (5 bases). Between the trimmed V and J ends, which lost 3 bases and 4 bases, there was a span of 16 bases. CDR1 is MNHEY and CDR2 is SMNVEV in the germline V gene (reference sequence). This CDR3 comprises 16 residues. CDR3 amino acids: CASSLSPGTGNQPQHF. Here the CDR3 DNA reads TGTGCCAGCAGTTTGTCCCCAGGGACGGGTAATCAGCCCCAGCATTTT.

The chain carries TRBV30 and TRBJ2-3; the match to TRBD2 covers 10 bases. Unmatched junction bases numbered 11, after V lost 4 bases and J lost 4 bases. Germline V gives CDR1 GTSNPN, CDR2 SVGIG (reference sequence). The CDR3 totals 16 residues. The CDR3: CAWKRGAGGKADTQYF. In DNA form, the CDR3 reads TGTGCCTGGAAAAGAGGAGCGGGGGGGAAGGCAGATACGCAGTATTTT.

This clone was counted only a few times. V usage is TRBV18 and J usage is TRBJ2-3; 7 nucleotides line up with TRBD1. The CDR3 length is 15 residues. The germline V gene encodes CDR1 KGHSH and CDR2 LQKENI. J was trimmed by 0 bases and V by 6 bases; bases with no gene match: 6. This chain's CDR3 is CASSPGQRSTDTQYF. CDR3 nucleotides: TGTGCCAGCTCCCCGGGACAGAGAAGCACAGATACGCAGTATTTT.